The 27 T cell receptor beta chains listed next were all sequenced from one sample in a study of shared clonotypes between healthy human individuals. This table comes from immunoSEQ multiplex PCR, and its TCRdb copy is limited to in-frame clones, with some not included. The table has about 2 million clones, 95% seen once. Input material: naive CD4+ T cells sorted from blood. The subset was: CD45RA+ positively selected. Receptors were obtained from a man younger than 30 in good health.

The V and J genes are TRBV2 and TRBJ2-7; D is possibly TRBD1 (6 bases). In germline, CDR1 is SNHLY, CDR2 FYNNEI. Between the trimmed V and J ends, which lost 5 bases and 0 bases, there was a span of 14 bases. There are 15 residues in the CDR3. CDR3 protein: CASSRTAPSSYEQYF. The CDR3 region has the DNA TGTGCCAGCAGTCGGACAGCCCCCAGCTCCTACGAGCAGTACTTC. Full variable domain (missing parts from reference TRBV2 and TRBJ2-7): EPEVTQTPSHQVTQMGQEVILRCVPISNHLYFYWYRQILGQKVEFLVSFYNNEISEKSEIFDDQFSVERPDGSNFTLKIRSTKLEDSAMYFCASSRTAPSSYEQYFGPGTRLTVT.

The chain recombines TRBV4-1 with TRBJ2-5; 13 bases line up with TRBD2. Losses at the gene ends were 8 bases for V and 7 bases for J; bases not matched to a gene: 7. The CDR3 covers 14 residues. Germline V gene data show CDR1 as MGHRA and CDR2 as YSYEKL. CDR3 sequence reads: CASRGLAGVGTQYF. The CDR3 region has the DNA TGCGCCAGCCGCGGACTAGCGGGGGTTGGGACCCAGTACTTC.

The chain is built from TRBV9 and TRBJ2-2; 9 bases align to TRBD2. Trimming took 0 bases from V and 7 from J; bases not matched to a gene: 13. CDR3 length equals 18 residues. Germline V gives CDR1 SGDLS, CDR2 YYNGEE. The CDR3 DNA reads as TGTGCCAGCAGCGTAGTCGGTAGCGGGAGTAATATTGGCGGGGAGCTGTTTTTT. Residues: CASSVVGSGSNIGGELFF.

Comment on this clone: This same CDR3 is encoded by further DNA sequences in the sample. The J gene is TRBJ2-7, the V gene TRBV5-1; tentatively, D is TRBD1 (6 bases). Trimming pared 3 bases from V and 4 bases from J, leaving 8 bases between. Per germline, CDR1 SGHRS and CDR2 YFSETQ. The CDR3 is 12 residues long. The DNA for the CDR3 is TGCGCCAGCAGCTCGGACAGATACGAGCAGTACTTC. Translated, it gives CASSSDRYEQYF.

The V call is TRBV6-1, the J call TRBJ1-5; D not certain. The V and J ends lost 7 bases and 7 bases respectively, with 11 bases between them. The CDR3 length is 12 residues. Germline lookup yields CDR1 MNHNS and CDR2 SASEGT. The CDR3 DNA reads TGTGCCAGCACCCTGGAATACCAGCCCCAGCATTTT. Residues: CASTLEYQPQHF.

The rearrangement joins TRBV7-9 to TRBJ1-5; 7 bases match TRBD1. The germline CDR1 and CDR2 sequences are SEHNR and FQNEAQ (reference sequence). The CDR3 totals 14 residues. J was trimmed by 3 bases and V by 5 bases; bases with no gene match: 4. This chain's CDR3 is CASSPTGDNQPQHF. Written as DNA, the CDR3 is TGTGCCAGCAGCCCTACAGGGGACAATCAGCCCCAGCATTTT.

The rearrangement uses TRBV5-8 and TRBJ2-7; 7 bases agree with TRBD1. The CDR3 has 19 residues. V gave up 1 base and J gave up 4 bases; unmatched junction bases: 20. Germline CDR1 and CDR2: SGHTS and YDEGEE. DNA for the CDR3: TGTGCCAGCAGCTTGCGGATAGACAGGGTTAAGGGGCGGACTTACGAGCAGTACTTC. This gives the protein CASSLRIDRVKGRTYEQYF.

This chain connects TRBV22-1 to TRBJ2-7. TRBV22-1 is deemed a pseudogene. The CDR3 consists of 14 residues. The CDR3 is CPGSALGGTYEQYF. The CDR3 nucleotides read TGTCCTGGGAGCGCACTGGGGGGCACCTACGAGCAGTACTTC.

In DNA, the CDR3 is TGTGCCATCAGTGAGGGTTCCATATTATATGGCTACACCTTC. Translation: CAISEGSILYGYTF. The rearrangement links TRBV10-3 to TRBJ1-2; D not certain. Germline V gene sequence: CDR1 ENHRY, CDR2 SYGVKD. V was trimmed by 2 bases and J by 5 bases, leaving 12 bases between them. The CDR3 is 14 amino acids.

Details on this clone: The junction shows a germline mismatch at one end, possibly a read error. The V gene is TRBV7-7, the J gene TRBJ2-3; TRBD2 aligns across 12 bases. Germline assignment: CDR1 SSHAT and CDR2 FNYEAQ (reference sequence). The CDR3 loop spans 18 amino acids. CDR3 sequence reads: CASSERTSGELGTDTQYF. The CDR3 coding sequence is TGTGCTAGCAGCGAGCGGACTAGCGGGGAACTCGGCACAGATACGCAGTATTTT.

On this clone: Other nucleotide sequences from this sample produce the same CDR3. This chain connects TRBV5-4 to TRBJ2-7; 9 bases are shared with TRBD1. This CDR3 region has 14 residues. V lost 2 bases to trimming and J lost 2 bases; unmatched junction nucleotides: 2. Germline values: CDR1 SGHNT, CDR2 YYREEE (reference sequence). In DNA form, the CDR3 reads TGTGCCAGCAGCTTCGGGACAGGGACCTACGAGCAGTACTTC. This translates into CASSFGTGTYEQYF.

The rearrangement links TRBV11-1 to TRBJ2-1; D perhaps matches TRBD1 (6 bases). Trimming pared 5 bases from V and 6 bases from J, leaving 20 bases between. CDR3 length equals 16 residues. Germline V gene lookup returns CDR1 SGHAT and CDR2 FQDESV (reference sequence). The CDR3 sequence: CASSAPTGTSFNEQFF. DNA for the CDR3: TGTGCCAGCAGCGCCCCAACCGGGACAAGCTTCAATGAGCAGTTCTTC.

This chain connects TRBV7-9 to TRBJ2-5, with a tentative D call TRBD1 (6 bases). The CDR3 is 15 amino acids. Germline V gives CDR1 SEHNR, CDR2 FQNEAQ (reference sequence). V was cut by 5 bases and J by 5 bases, with 18 bases left in between. CDR3 bases: TGTGCCAGCAGCGCCCGCCGAGGGGGTTACGAGACCCAGTACTTC. Its protein product is CASSARRGGYETQYF.

This clone was observed once. J is TRBJ2-4 and V is TRBV27; D possibly corresponds to TRBD1 (6 bases). Germline lookup yields CDR1 MNHEY and CDR2 SMNVEV (reference sequence). The CDR3 covers 15 residues. Trimming stripped 4 bases from V and 0 bases from J, with 10 bases between. The CDR3 DNA is TGTGCCAGCAGTTCAGACAGGTTAGCCAAAAACATTCAGTACTTC. Its translation is CASSSDRLAKNIQYF.

This chain uses TRBV5-1 with TRBJ2-7, with 8 nucleotides matching TRBD2. The CDR3 loop spans 16 amino acids. Germline V lookup: CDR1 SGHRS, CDR2 YFSETQ. With 0 bases clipped from V and 4 bases from J, the junction kept 9 bases outside the gene matches. CDR3 nucleotides: TGCGCCAGCAGCTTGGCGCGGCAGGGGACTAGTTACGAGCAGTACTTC. Encoded protein: CASSLARQGTSYEQYF.

The rearrangement joins TRBV11-2 to TRBJ2-5; the D gene is possibly TRBD2 (6 bases). CDR3 length: 15 amino acids. Germline CDR1 is SGHAT and CDR2 is FQNNGV. V shed 6 bases and J shed 2 bases, with 16 bases lying between them. The CDR3 coding sequence is TGTGCCAGCAGATCACGAACCGGGACTCAAGAGACCCAGTACTTC. Protein product: CASRSRTGTQETQYF.

A word on this clone: Other DNA sequences in this specimen translate into the identical CDR3. V usage is TRBV2 and J usage is TRBJ1-6; unclear D gene. Between the trimmed V and J ends, which lost 2 bases and 7 bases, there was a span of 6 bases. The germline gives CDR1 SNHLY, CDR2 FYNNEI. This CDR3 is 13 amino acids long. The CDR3 nucleotides are TGTGCCAGCAGTGAATCCCGGAATTCACCCCTCCACTTT. Amino acids: CASSESRNSPLHF.

The chain joins TRBV6-5 to TRBJ1-3, with 9 bases aligning to TRBD1. J was trimmed by 6 bases and V by 11 bases; bases with no gene match: 8. This CDR3 contains 13 residues. Looked up from germline, CDR1 is MNHEY and CDR2 is SVGAGI. The CDR3 here is CAGGGQGLNTIYF. Here the CDR3 DNA reads TGTGCCGGGGGGGGACAGGGCCTAAACACCATATATTTT.

The CDR3 is CASSVDEDRVREQYF. CDR3 coding DNA: TGTGCCAGCAGCGTAGACGAGGACAGGGTCCGCGAGCAGTACTTC. The rearrangement links TRBV9 to TRBJ2-7, with 8 nucleotides matching TRBD1. This CDR3 is built from 15 residues. The trim removed 0 bases at V and 6 bases at J, leaving 8 bases unmatched. Germline CDR1 SGDLS, CDR2 YYNGEE.

The CDR3 here is CASSATGWSPLHF. The CDR3 coding sequence is TGTGCCAGCAGTGCGACAGGGTGGTCACCCCTCCACTTT. The rearrangement links TRBV2 to TRBJ1-6, with 7 nucleotides matching TRBD1. The CDR3 covers 13 residues. The J segment lost 10 bases and the V segment lost 4 bases, leaving 4 bases of the junction unmatched. Germline V gene sequence: CDR1 SNHLY, CDR2 FYNNEI.

V is TRBV19 and J is TRBJ2-5; TRBD1 might be the D (6 bases). Deletions cut 5 bases from V and 4 bases from J, with 17 bases between. Germline CDR1 and CDR2: LNHDA and SQIVND (reference sequence). The CDR3 length is 15 residues. CDR3 bases: TGTGCCAGTAGTGCAGACAGGCAGGTGGGAGAGACCCAGTACTTC. This sequence encodes CASSADRQVGETQYF.

The chain employs TRBV6-1 and TRBJ1-3; D is perhaps TRBD1 (6 bases). Germline CDR1 is MNHNS and CDR2 is SASEGT. V lost 6 bases and J 2 bases, leaving 11 bases between the germline ends. The CDR3 contains 14 residues. The CDR3 DNA sequence: TGTGCCAGCAGGCCCAGGGGTGCTGGAAACACCATATATTTT. Encoded protein: CASRPRGAGNTIYF.

This chain links TRBV28 with TRBJ1-4; no clear D. With 0 bases removed from V and 4 bases from J, the gap between germline ends came to 6 bases. The CDR3 loop spans 14 amino acids. Germline V gene sequence: CDR1 MDHEN, CDR2 SYDVKM. The CDR3 DNA reads TGTGCCAGCAGTTTATGGCCGAGTAATGAAAAACTGTTTTTT. This gives the protein CASSLWPSNEKLFF.

V is TRBV19 and J is TRBJ2-2; 7 bases match TRBD2. CDR3 length: 14 residues. V lost 7 bases to trimming and J lost 6 bases; unmatched junction nucleotides: 8. From germline, CDR1 is LNHDA and CDR2 SQIVND (reference sequence). For the CDR3, the DNA is TGTGCCAGTAAAGGCGGGAGTCTTGCCGGGGAGCTGTTTTTT. Protein sequence: CASKGGSLAGELFF.

The chain joins TRBV5-1 to TRBJ1-2; D is perhaps TRBD1 (6 bases). CDR1 and CDR2 from the germline V gene are SGHRS and YFSETQ. V was clipped by 0 bases and J by 6 bases, with 12 bases between them. The CDR3 extends over 14 amino acids. CDR3 bases: TGCGCCAGCAGCTTGGGGTCCAGGGGAGATGGCTACACCTTC. It is translated as CASSLGSRGDGYTF.

The chain is built from TRBV5-6 and TRBJ2-3; 10 nucleotides line up with TRBD2. Looked up from germline, CDR1 is SGHDT and CDR2 is YYEEEE. J gave up 2 bases and V 7 bases, and 7 bases lay outside the gene matches. The length of the CDR3 is 15 residues. The CDR3 DNA is TGTGCCAGCTTTCCGCTAGCGGGGGTCACAGATACGCAGTATTTT. Protein sequence: CASFPLAGVTDTQYF.

The chain is built from TRBV6-6 and TRBJ2-7; 7 bases fit TRBD1. CDR3 length equals 13 residues. J gave up 2 bases and V 6 bases, and 4 bases lay outside the gene matches. The germline V gene has CDR1 MNHNY and CDR2 SVGAGI (reference sequence). DNA for the CDR3: TGTGCCAGCAGACCAGGGACAGCCTACGAGCAGTACTTC. Residues: CASRPGTAYEQYF.